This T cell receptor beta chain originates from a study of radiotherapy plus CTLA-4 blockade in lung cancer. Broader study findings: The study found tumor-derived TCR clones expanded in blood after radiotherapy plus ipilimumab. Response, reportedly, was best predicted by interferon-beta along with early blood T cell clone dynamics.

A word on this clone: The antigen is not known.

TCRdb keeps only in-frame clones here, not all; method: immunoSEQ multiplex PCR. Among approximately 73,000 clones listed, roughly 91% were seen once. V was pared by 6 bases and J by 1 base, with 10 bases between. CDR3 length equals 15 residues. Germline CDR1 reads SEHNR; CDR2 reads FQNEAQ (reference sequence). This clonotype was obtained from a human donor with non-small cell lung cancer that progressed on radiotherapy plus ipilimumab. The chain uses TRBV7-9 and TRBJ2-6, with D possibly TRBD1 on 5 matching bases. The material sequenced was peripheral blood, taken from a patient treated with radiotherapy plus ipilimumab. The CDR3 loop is CASREAGSGANVLTF. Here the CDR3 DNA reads TGTGCCAGCAGGGAAGCAGGGTCTGGGGCCAACGTCCTGACTTTC.